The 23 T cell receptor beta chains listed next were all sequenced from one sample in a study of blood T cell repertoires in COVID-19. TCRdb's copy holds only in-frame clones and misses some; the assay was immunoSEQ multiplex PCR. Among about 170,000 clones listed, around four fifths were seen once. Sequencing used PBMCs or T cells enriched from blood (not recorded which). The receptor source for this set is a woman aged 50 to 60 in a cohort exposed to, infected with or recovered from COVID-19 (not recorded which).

The CDR3 loop reads CAVVVAEDTQYF. The CDR3 DNA follows: TGCGCAGTGGTGGTAGCTGAAGATACGCAGTATTTT. J is TRBJ2-3 and V is TRBV29-1, with D unclear. Looked up from germline, CDR1 is SQVTM and CDR2 is ANQGSEA. This CDR3 has 12 amino acids.

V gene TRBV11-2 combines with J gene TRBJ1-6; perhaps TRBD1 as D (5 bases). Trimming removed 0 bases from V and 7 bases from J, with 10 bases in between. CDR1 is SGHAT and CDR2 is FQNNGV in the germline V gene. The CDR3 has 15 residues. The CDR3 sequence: CASSLEGGVNSPLHF. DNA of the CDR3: TGTGCCAGCAGCTTAGAGGGGGGGGTGAATTCACCCCTCCACTTT. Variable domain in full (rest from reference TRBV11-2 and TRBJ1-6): EAGVAQSPRYKIIEKRQSVAFWCNPISGHATLYWYQQILGQGPKLLIQFQNNGVVDDSQLPKDRFSAERLKGVDSTLKIQPAKLEDSAVYLCASSLEGGVNSPLHFGNGTRLTVT.

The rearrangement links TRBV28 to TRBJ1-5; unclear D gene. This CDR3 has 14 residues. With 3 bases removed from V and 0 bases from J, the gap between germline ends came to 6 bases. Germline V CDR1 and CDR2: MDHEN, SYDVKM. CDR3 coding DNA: TGTGCCAGCAGTTTTGCCGGTAGCAATCAGCCCCAGCATTTT. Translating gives CASSFAGSNQPQHF.

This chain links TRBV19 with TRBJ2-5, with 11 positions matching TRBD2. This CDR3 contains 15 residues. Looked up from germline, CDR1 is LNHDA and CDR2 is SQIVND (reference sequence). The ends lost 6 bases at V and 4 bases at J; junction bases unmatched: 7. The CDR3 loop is CASSQLAGVSETQYF. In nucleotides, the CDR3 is TGTGCCAGTAGCCAACTAGCGGGAGTTTCAGAGACCCAGTACTTC.

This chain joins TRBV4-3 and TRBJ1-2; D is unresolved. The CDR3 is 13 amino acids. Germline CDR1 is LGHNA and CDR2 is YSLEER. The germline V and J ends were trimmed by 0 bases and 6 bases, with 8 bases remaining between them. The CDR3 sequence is CASSQERLHGYTF. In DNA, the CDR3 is TGCGCCAGCAGCCAAGAGAGGCTTCATGGCTACACCTTC.

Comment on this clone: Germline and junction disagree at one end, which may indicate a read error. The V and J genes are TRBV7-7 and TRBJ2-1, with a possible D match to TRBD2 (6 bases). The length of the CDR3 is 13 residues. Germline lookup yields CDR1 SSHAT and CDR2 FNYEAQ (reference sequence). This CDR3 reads CASSLAVGNEQFF. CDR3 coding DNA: TGTGCTAGCAGCTTAGCGGTCGGCAATGAGCAGTTCTTC.

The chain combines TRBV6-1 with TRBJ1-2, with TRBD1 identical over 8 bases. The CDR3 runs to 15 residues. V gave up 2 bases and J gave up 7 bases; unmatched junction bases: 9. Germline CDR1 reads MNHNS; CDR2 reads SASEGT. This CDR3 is CASSEWTGREVGYTF. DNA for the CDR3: TGTGCCAGCAGTGAATGGACAGGGAGAGAGGTTGGCTACACCTTC.

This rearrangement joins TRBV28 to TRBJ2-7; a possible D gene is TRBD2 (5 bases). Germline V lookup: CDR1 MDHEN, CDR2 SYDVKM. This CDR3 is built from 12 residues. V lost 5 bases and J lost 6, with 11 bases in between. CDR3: CASSTRFSEQYF. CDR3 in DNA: TGTGCCAGCAGTACTAGGTTCTCCGAGCAGTACTTC.

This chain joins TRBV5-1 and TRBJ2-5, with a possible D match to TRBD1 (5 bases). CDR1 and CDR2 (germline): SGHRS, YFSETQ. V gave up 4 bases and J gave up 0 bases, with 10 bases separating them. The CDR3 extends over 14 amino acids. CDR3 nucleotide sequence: TGCGCCAGCAGCAACGACAGAAACCAAGAGACCCAGTACTTC. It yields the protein CASSNDRNQETQYF.

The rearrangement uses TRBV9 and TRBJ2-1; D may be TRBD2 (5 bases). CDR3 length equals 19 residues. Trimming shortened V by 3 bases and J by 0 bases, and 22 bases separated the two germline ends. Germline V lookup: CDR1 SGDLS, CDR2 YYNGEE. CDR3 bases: TGTGCCAGCAGCGCCCCGCGCGAGGTCGGGGAGAGCTCCTACAATGAGCAGTTCTTC. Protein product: CASSAPREVGESSYNEQFF.

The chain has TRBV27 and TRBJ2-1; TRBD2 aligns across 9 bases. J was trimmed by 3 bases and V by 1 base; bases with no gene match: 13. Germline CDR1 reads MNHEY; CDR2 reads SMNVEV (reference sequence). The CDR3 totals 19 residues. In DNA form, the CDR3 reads TGTGCCAGCAGTTTATACAGCGGGGGGACTTATTCAAGCTACAATGAGCAGTTCTTC. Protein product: CASSLYSGGTYSSYNEQFF.

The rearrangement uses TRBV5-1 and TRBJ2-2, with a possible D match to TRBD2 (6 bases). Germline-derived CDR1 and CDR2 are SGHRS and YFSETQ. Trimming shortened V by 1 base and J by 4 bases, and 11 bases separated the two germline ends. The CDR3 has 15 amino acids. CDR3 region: CASSLSTGVTGELFF. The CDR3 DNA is TGCGCCAGCAGCTTGAGCACGGGGGTCACCGGGGAGCTGTTTTTT.

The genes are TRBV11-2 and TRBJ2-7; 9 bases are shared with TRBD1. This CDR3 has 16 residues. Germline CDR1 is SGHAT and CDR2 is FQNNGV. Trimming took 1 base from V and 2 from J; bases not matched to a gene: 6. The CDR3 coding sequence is TGTGCCAGCAGCTTAGGGCCGACAGGGGGGGCCTACGAGCAGTACTTC. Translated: CASSLGPTGGAYEQYF.

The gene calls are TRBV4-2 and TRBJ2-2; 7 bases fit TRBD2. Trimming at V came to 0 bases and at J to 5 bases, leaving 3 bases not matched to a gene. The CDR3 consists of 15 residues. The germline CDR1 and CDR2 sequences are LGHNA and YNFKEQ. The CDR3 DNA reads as TGTGCCAGCAGCCAAGACCGGCGGGGGACCGGGGAGCTGTTTTTT. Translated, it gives CASSQDRRGTGELFF.

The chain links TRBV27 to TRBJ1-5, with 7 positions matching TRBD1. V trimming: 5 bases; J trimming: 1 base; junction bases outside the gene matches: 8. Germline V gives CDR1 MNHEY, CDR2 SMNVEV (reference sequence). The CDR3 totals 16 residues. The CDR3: CASSATGVMSNQPQHF. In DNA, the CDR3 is TGTGCCAGCAGTGCTACAGGGGTGATGAGCAATCAGCCCCAGCATTTT.

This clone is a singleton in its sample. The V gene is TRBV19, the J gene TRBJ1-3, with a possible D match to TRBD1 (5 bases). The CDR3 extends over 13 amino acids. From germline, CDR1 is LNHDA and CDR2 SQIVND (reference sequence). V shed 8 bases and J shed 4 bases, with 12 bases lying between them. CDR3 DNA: TGTGCCAGTCCCTCAGGGTCCGGAAACACCATATATTTT. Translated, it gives CASPSGSGNTIYF.

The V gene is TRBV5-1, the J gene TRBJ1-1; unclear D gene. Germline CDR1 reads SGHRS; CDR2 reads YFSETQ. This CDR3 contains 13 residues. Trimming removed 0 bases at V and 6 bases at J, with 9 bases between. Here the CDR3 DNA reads TGCGCCAGCAGCTTGGTGGAGGGCGCTGAAGCTTTCTTT. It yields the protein CASSLVEGAEAFF.

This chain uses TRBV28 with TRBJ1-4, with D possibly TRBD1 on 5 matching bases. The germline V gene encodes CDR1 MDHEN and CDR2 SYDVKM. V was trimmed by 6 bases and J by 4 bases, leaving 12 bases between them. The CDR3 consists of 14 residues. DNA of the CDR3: TGTGCCAGCAGCCTTGGGGGGAATAATGAAAAACTGTTTTTT. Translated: CASSLGGNNEKLFF.

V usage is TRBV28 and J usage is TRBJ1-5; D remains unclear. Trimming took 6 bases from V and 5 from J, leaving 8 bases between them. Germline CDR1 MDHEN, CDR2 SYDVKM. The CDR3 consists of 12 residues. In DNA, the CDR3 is TGTGCCAGCAGACAGTGGGATCAGCCCCAGCATTTT. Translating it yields CASRQWDQPQHF.

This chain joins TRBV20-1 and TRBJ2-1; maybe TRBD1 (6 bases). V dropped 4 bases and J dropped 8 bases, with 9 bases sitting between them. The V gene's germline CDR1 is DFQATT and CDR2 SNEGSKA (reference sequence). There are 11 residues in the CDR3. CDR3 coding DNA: TGCAGTGCTACACAGGGATATGAGCAGTTCTTC. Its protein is CSATQGYEQFF.

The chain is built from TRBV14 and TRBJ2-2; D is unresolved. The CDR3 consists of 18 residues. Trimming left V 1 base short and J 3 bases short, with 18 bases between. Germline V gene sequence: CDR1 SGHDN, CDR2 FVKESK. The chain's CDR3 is CASSQVGWYDGYTGELFF. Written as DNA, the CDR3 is TGTGCCAGCAGCCAAGTGGGCTGGTACGACGGCTACACCGGGGAGCTGTTTTTT.

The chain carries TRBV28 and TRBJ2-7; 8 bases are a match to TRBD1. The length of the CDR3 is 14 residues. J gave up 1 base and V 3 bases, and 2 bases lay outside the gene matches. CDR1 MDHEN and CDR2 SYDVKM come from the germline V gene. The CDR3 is CASSFRTGSYEQYF. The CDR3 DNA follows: TGTGCCAGCAGTTTCCGGACAGGGTCCTACGAGCAGTACTTC.

The CDR3 DNA is TGTGCCAGCAGCTTGGCCGGGAGGGTGGAGAACTATGGCTACACCTTC. The encoded protein is CASSLAGRVENYGYTF. The chain carries TRBV5-4 and TRBJ1-2; unclear D gene. CDR3 length equals 16 residues. The germline CDR1 and CDR2 sequences are SGHNT and YYREEE (reference sequence). V was cut by 0 bases and J by 2 bases, with 14 bases left in between.